This paragraph covers one TCR beta chain sequence. The entry originates in a study of OX40 agonist ivuxolimab in advanced cancers. Produced via immunoSEQ multiplex PCR; TCRdb's table is partial and in-frame only. The repertoire holds some 80,000 clones, approximately 83% seen once, with approximately 2% in the top ten. V lost 5 bases, J lost 4 bases, and 29 bases lay in between. Germline CDR1 is MDHEN and CDR2 is SYDVKM. The CDR3 runs to 19 residues. The sample in question was CD4+ or CD8+ T cells sorted from blood, obtained in a trial of the OX40 agonist ivuxolimab. The sequence was collected from an adult with an advanced solid tumor such as melanoma, head and neck, liver or kidney cancer. The V and J genes are TRBV28 and TRBJ1-1; a weak D match, TRBD1 (6 bases). For the CDR3, the DNA is TGTGCCAGCAGTAATAGCCGGTGGCAGGGGTGGCGGGAGTCCACTGAAGCTTTCTTT. This translates into CASSNSRWQGWRESTEAFF.